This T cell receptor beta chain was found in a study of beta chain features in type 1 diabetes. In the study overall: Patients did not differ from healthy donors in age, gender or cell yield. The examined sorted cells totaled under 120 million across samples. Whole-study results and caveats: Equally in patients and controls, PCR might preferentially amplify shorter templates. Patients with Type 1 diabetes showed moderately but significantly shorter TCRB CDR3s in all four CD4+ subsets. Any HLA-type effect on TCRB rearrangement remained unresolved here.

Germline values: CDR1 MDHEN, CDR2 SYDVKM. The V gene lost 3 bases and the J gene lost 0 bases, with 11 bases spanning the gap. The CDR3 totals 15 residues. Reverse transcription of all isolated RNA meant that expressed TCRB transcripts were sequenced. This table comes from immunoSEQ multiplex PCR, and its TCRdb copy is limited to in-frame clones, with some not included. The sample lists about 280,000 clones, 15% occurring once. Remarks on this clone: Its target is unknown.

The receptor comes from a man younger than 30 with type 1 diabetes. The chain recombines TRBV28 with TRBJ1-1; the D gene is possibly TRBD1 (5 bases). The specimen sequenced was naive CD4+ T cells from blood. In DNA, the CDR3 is TGTGCCAGCAGTTTGGGGGGTTCCTTGAACACTGAAGCTTTCTTT. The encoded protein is CASSLGGSLNTEAFF.